The T cell receptor (beta chain) under discussion was sequenced for a study of cytomegalovirus exposure and HLA in healthy donors. The CDR3 runs to 11 residues. CDR1 DFQATT and CDR2 SNEGSKA come from the germline V gene (reference sequence). V lost 6 bases, J lost 9 bases, and 15 bases lay in between. The PCR was carried out with 60 Vbeta primers and 13 Jbeta primers. Produced via immunoSEQ multiplex PCR; TCRdb's table is partial and in-frame only. This sample yields around 150,000 clones, of which 75% to 80% are seen a single time; 0.9% to 1.2% belongs to the top ten. The sample consisted of PBMCs. The gene calls are TRBV20-1 and TRBJ2-7, with TRBD2 as a possible D gene (6 bases). This TCR came from a male donor in good health and CMV-seronegative. The CDR3 sequence: CSAERRRGQYF. The CDR3 nucleotides read TGCAGTGCCGAGCGGCGGAGGGGGCAGTACTTC.